A selection of T cell receptor beta chains follows, all from one sample in a study of cytomegalovirus exposure and HLA in healthy donors. The data were produced by immunoSEQ multiplex PCR, yet TCRdb's version contains in-frame clones alone and is incomplete. This sample has roughly 150,000 clones, with 80% found just once. The sample was PBMCs. The receptors were sampled from a man aged 18 to 29 in good health and CMV-seropositive. The CDR3 runs from the conserved cysteine through the conserved F or W. The D gene is left open where the match is weak. Part of the rows lack a size; the others show once, few, many or a class for expanded clones.

size	V	J	D	CDR3	DNA
once	TRBV11-2	TRBJ1-2	TRBD1	CASSSRTGTYGYTF	TGTGCCAGCAGCTCTAGGACAGGGACCTATGGCTACACCTTC
.	TRBV7-9	TRBJ1-2	TRBD1	CASSSGMDRDGYTF	TGTGCCAGCAGCTCCGGGATGGACAGGGATGGCTACACCTTC
.	TRBV6-5	TRBJ1-1	.	CASSYSISMNTEAFF	TGTGCCAGCAGTTACTCGATAAGCATGAACACTGAAGCTTTCTTT
once	TRBV19	TRBJ1-5	.	CASKRGGNQPQHF	TGTGCCAGTAAACGTGGAGGGAATCAGCCCCAGCATTTT
.	TRBV9	TRBJ2-5	.	CASSESWGGALSETQYF	TGTGCCAGCAGCGAATCGTGGGGGGGGGCGCTTTCGGAGACCCAGTACTTC
once	TRBV14	TRBJ1-1	.	CASSQDEDGRTEAFF	TGTGCCAGCAGCCAAGACGAGGACGGGAGAACTGAAGCTTTCTTT
.	TRBV5-1	TRBJ2-7	TRBD2	CASSLGLAGSYEQYF	TGCGCCAGCAGCTTGGGGTTAGCGGGTTCCTACGAGCAGTACTTC
once	TRBV4-1	TRBJ1-1	TRBD1	CASRAGQGASNTEAFF	TGCGCCAGCAGGGCCGGACAGGGGGCGTCTAACACTGAAGCTTTCTTT
.	TRBV5-1	TRBJ1-1	TRBD1	CASSRTGLRAHTEAFF	TGCGCCAGCAGCCGGACAGGCTTGCGTGCTCACACTGAAGCTTTCTTT
.	TRBV15	TRBJ2-1	TRBD2	CATSRDSGTSGRNEQFF	TGTGCCACCAGCAGAGATTCCGGGACTAGCGGGAGGAATGAGCAGTTCTTC
.	TRBV4-1	TRBJ2-7	TRBD1	CASTAGQEYEQYF	TGCGCCAGCACGGCAGGACAGGAGTACGAGCAGTACTTC
.	TRBV5-4	TRBJ2-7	.	CASSFWLSYEQYF	TGTGCCAGCAGCTTTTGGCTGTCCTACGAGCAGTACTTC
.	TRBV7-2	TRBJ1-3	.	CASRVGNTIYF	TGTGCCAGCCGGGTTGGAAACACCATATATTTT
.	TRBV28	TRBJ2-1	.	CASCSVAGRNEQFF	TGTGCCAGCTGTTCCGTGGCGGGGCGCAATGAGCAGTTCTTC
.	TRBV30	TRBJ2-2	TRBD1	CAWISGTGISTGELFF	TGTGCCTGGATCTCCGGGACAGGGATCTCAACCGGGGAGCTGTTTTTT
.	TRBV7-9	TRBJ1-5	TRBD1	CASSLVPGTGNQPQHF	TGTGCCAGCAGCTTAGTTCCCGGGACAGGGAATCAGCCCCAGCATTTT
.	TRBV25-1	TRBJ1-5	TRBD1	CASSRQGYSNQPQHF	TGTGCCAGCAGCAGACAGGGATATAGCAATCAGCCCCAGCATTTT
.	TRBV5-6	TRBJ1-4	.	CASSLGAVAVNEKLFF	TGTGCCAGCAGCTTGGGTGCGGTGGCTGTCAATGAAAAACTGTTTTTT
.	TRBV5-1	TRBJ2-5	TRBD1	CASSLPGQVRETQYF	TGCGCCAGCAGTCTCCCGGGACAGGTTAGGGAGACCCAGTACTTC
.	TRBV6-4	TRBJ1-1	TRBD1	CASRRQGAGEAFF	TGTGCCAGCAGGCGACAGGGGGCCGGTGAAGCTTTCTTT
.	TRBV28	TRBJ2-7	TRBD1	CASTKTAGGYEQYF	TGTGCCAGCACAAAAACGGCAGGGGGCTACGAGCAGTACTTC
once	TRBV4-2	TRBJ2-3	.	CASSQEALVGAGSTDTQYF	TGTGCCAGCAGCCAAGAAGCACTAGTGGGGGCTGGGAGCACAGATACGCAGTATTTT
.	TRBV7-6	TRBJ2-7	TRBD2	CASSAKGGLVGGSNEQYF	TGTGCCAGCAGCGCCAAGGGGGGACTAGTGGGGGGGTCTAACGAGCAGTACTTC
.	TRBV7-9	TRBJ2-3	.	CASSLVEGPDTQYF	TGTGCCAGCAGCTTAGTGGAGGGGCCAGATACGCAGTATTTT
.	TRBV2	TRBJ1-3	TRBD1	CASSRTGPGNTIYF	TGTGCCAGCTCAAGGACAGGGCCGGGAAACACCATATATTTT
once	TRBV2	TRBJ2-6	.	CASSEYGANVLTF	TGTGCCAGCAGTGAGTATGGGGCCAACGTCCTGACTTTC
few	TRBV6-1	TRBJ2-1	.	CASTSAPYNEQFF	TGTGCCAGCACAAGCGCCCCCTACAATGAGCAGTTCTTC
.	TRBV15	TRBJ1-4	TRBD1	CATSTGGTASNEKLFF	TGTGCCACCAGCACCGGAGGGACAGCGAGTAATGAAAAACTGTTTTTT
.	TRBV10-3	TRBJ1-3	.	CAIRRADSGNTIYF	TGTGCCATCAGGCGCGCCGACTCTGGAAACACCATATATTTT
.	TRBV29-1	TRBJ2-1	TRBD2	CSDSGTTSYNEQFF	TGCAGCGACTCCGGGACTACTTCCTACAATGAGCAGTTCTTC
.	TRBV6-6	TRBJ1-5	.	CASSYRAGYGNQPQHF	TGTGCCAGCAGTTACAGGGCGGGATATGGCAATCAGCCCCAGCATTTT
.	TRBV6-1	TRBJ2-7	.	CASSNPGIEQYF	TGTGCCAGCAGTAACCCAGGGATCGAGCAGTACTTC
.	TRBV28	TRBJ2-3	.	CASSGPRSFETDTQYF	TGTGCCAGCAGTGGTCCTAGGTCCTTCGAAACAGATACGCAGTATTTT
.	TRBV7-9	TRBJ2-1	TRBD2	CASSLGTSGSFEQFF	TGTGCCAGCAGCCTAGGGACTAGCGGGAGCTTTGAGCAGTTCTTC
few	TRBV29-1	TRBJ1-2	.	CSVESYFGGYTF	TGCAGCGTTGAATCTTACTTCGGTGGCTACACCTTC
.	TRBV19	TRBJ2-1	TRBD2	CASSQAGGYYNEQFF	TGTGCCAGTAGTCAAGCGGGAGGTTACTACAATGAGCAGTTCTTC
.	TRBV27	TRBJ1-2	.	CASSWGGGGGYTF	TGTGCCAGCAGTTGGGGTGGGGGCGGAGGCTACACCTTC
.	TRBV11-2	TRBJ2-2	TRBD2	CASRKSPGLVRGELFF	TGTGCCAGCAGAAAATCCCCCGGACTAGTCCGTGGGGAGCTGTTTTTT
.	TRBV6-5	TRBJ2-1	.	CASSSAGFNEQFF	TGTGCCAGCAGTTCCGCAGGGTTCAATGAGCAGTTCTTC
once	TRBV11-2	TRBJ2-1	.	CASRWHYNEQFF	TGTGCCAGCAGATGGCACTACAATGAGCAGTTCTTC
once	TRBV2	TRBJ1-1	TRBD1	CASSRDRGTEAFF	TGTGCCAGCAGTCGGGACAGGGGCACTGAAGCTTTCTTT
once	TRBV4-2	TRBJ2-5	TRBD2	CASSSLGSGRGETQYF	TGTGCCAGCAGCTCCTTGGGTAGCGGGAGAGGGGAGACCCAGTACTTC
.	TRBV6-6	TRBJ1-5	.	CASSMRRGNQPQHF	TGTGCCAGCAGTATGAGGCGGGGCAATCAGCCCCAGCATTTT
.	TRBV30	TRBJ2-1	.	CAWMHITYGRYNEQFF	TGTGCCTGGATGCACATCACATATGGGAGATACAATGAGCAGTTCTTC
.	TRBV13	TRBJ2-1	TRBD2	CASGRAPYNEQFF	TGTGCCAGCGGGAGGGCCCCATACAATGAGCAGTTCTTC